This T cell receptor beta chain is from a study of cytomegalovirus exposure and HLA in healthy donors. Background on the study: Drawn from HLA-typed donors, about 82 million unique TCRs were held in an early data release. Findings and caveats of the study: In a later analysis, CMV-associated beta chains were mostly HLA-associated, it appeared. Common viral pathogens (according to a later analysis) appeared linked to several of the most significant clusters.

Comments on this clone: Its target is unknown.

The V end lost 5 bases, the J end lost 7 bases, and 14 bases lay between the germline ends. Germline V gene lookup returns CDR1 SEHNR and CDR2 FQNEAQ (reference sequence). The CDR3 is made up of 14 amino acids. The PCR employed 60 Vbeta primers together with 13 Jbeta primers. Libraries were prepared by immunoSEQ multiplex PCR; TCRdb keeps only in-frame clonotypes and omits some of them. Here the sample spans roughly 140,000 clones, 75% to 80% being singletons. This sequence originates from a male donor in good health and CMV-seronegative. Sequenced: PBMCs. The chain uses TRBV7-9 and TRBJ1-4, with D perhaps TRBD1 (5 bases). The CDR3 here is CASSPRQGAEKLFF. The CDR3 coding sequence is TGTGCCAGCAGCCCCCGCCAGGGTGCTGAAAAACTGTTTTTT.